The entry that follows covers one T cell receptor (beta chain) sequence. The antigen is undetermined. Documented time point: after dendritic cell vaccination, including at tumor progression/relapse. This record comes from a study of glioma-infiltrating T cells after dendritic cell vaccination. The overall study: Treatment, given 2003 to 2012, was autologous tumor lysate-pulsed dendritic cell vaccination. Monocyte-derived dendritic cells, cultured six to seven days with IL-4 and GM-CSF, were pulsed with autologous tumor lysate. Study observations and caveats: TCR clonality showed no direct relationship with survival.

Clones were sequenced by immunoSEQ multiplex PCR, and TCRdb holds only the in-frame ones, with some missing. The data contain roughly 85,000 clones, around 85% of them seen just once; the ten biggest clones take up around 8%. Germline V CDR1 and CDR2: SNHLY, FYNNEI. V was cut by 5 bases and J by 1 base, with 8 bases left in between. The CDR3 covers 14 residues. The starting material was blood, obtained after dendritic cell vaccination. The chain has TRBV2 and TRBJ2-2; the D gene is possibly TRBD1 (5 bases). The clonotype originates from a human donor with glioblastoma. CDR3 nucleotide sequence: TGTGCCAGCAGTAGGACAAAGAACACCGGGGAGCTGTTTTTT. It specifies CASSRTKNTGELFF.